This note documents a single TCR beta chain sequence. Antigen specificity is unknown. This sample was taken from a study of T cell responses to AZD1222 COVID-19 vaccine. In germline, CDR1 is SNHLY, CDR2 FYNNEI. After removal of 4 bases from V and 8 bases from J, the junction contained 11 bases not matched to a gene. The CDR3 consists of 17 residues. The study, taken as a whole, reports: The breadth and depth of Spike-specific TCRs increased once two AZD1222 doses had been given. After the peak T cell response, and only then, were repertoires sampled. White British ancestry dominated among donors, who included more females, and clonal diversity was possibly underestimated. Nearly half of the spike-specific TCRs reportedly recognize variant regions that carry no mutations.

Clones were read by immunoSEQ multiplex PCR, and TCRdb kept only the in-frame ones, dropping some. The data contain 80,000 to 95,000 clones, 85% to 90% of them singletons. The receptor was derived from an adult in good health. The chain links TRBV2 to TRBJ2-1, with 13 positions matching TRBD2. The starting material was peripheral blood, obtained on day 0 of MenACWY control vaccination. CDR3 nucleotide sequence: TGTGCCAGCAGTGGACCCTGGACTAGCGGGGGCGGCGATGAGCAGTTCTTC. It is translated as CASSGPWTSGGGDEQFF.